The 31 T cell receptor beta chains below were found in one sample sequenced in a study of OX40 agonist ivuxolimab in advanced cancers. Method: immunoSEQ multiplex PCR; TCRdb's copy keeps in-frame clones and lacks some. The repertoire holds over 55,000 clones, with more than 80% as singletons. The specimen comprised CD4+ or CD8+ T cells sorted from blood, sampled in a trial of the OX40 agonist ivuxolimab. All receptors derive from an adult with an advanced solid tumor such as melanoma, head and neck, liver or kidney cancer.

V usage is TRBV19 and J usage is TRBJ2-3; 9 bases agree with TRBD2. After removal of 3 bases from V and 3 bases from J, the junction contained 7 bases not matched to a gene. CDR3 length: 16 amino acids. Germline values: CDR1 LNHDA, CDR2 SQIVND (reference sequence). This chain's CDR3 is CASSIRSGSITDTQYF. The DNA for the CDR3 is TGTGCCAGTAGTATCCGTAGCGGGAGTATAACAGATACGCAGTATTTT.

The chain carries TRBV29-1 and TRBJ2-7; D remains ambiguous. Germline V lookup: CDR1 SQVTM, CDR2 ANQGSEA. V was pared by 4 bases and J by 0 bases, with 7 bases between. This CDR3 is 12 amino acids long. The CDR3 here is CSVAGNSYEQYF. CDR3 nucleotide sequence: TGCAGCGTTGCAGGTAACTCCTACGAGCAGTACTTC.

This sequence joins TRBV28 and TRBJ1-3, with D hard to call. The V gene's germline CDR1 is MDHEN and CDR2 SYDVKM. Trimming cost V 6 bases and J 0 bases, with 9 bases left between them. The CDR3 is 14 residues long. CDR3: CASSWGTSGNTIYF. DNA for the CDR3: TGTGCCAGCAGCTGGGGTACCTCTGGAAACACCATATATTTT.

This rearrangement joins TRBV7-2 to TRBJ2-5; D is perhaps TRBD2 (5 bases). Trimming left V 2 bases short and J 2 bases short, with 9 bases between. This CDR3 is built from 14 residues. CDR1 and CDR2 (germline): SGHTA, FQGNSA. The CDR3 DNA is TGTGCCAGCAGCTTAATCCGGGATCAAGAGACCCAGTACTTC. Protein product: CASSLIRDQETQYF. Drawing the rest from reference TRBV7-2 and TRBJ2-5, the complete variable domain is GAGVSQSPSNKVTEKGKDVELRCDPISGHTALYWYRQSLGQGLEFLIYFQGNSAPDKSGLPSDRFSAERTGGSVSTLTIQRTQQEDSAVYLCASSLIRDQETQYFGPGTRLLVL.

J is TRBJ1-2 and V is TRBV5-8; D gene ambiguous. The CDR3 spans 12 residues. V gave up 0 bases and J gave up 2 bases, with 2 bases separating them. Germline V gene lookup returns CDR1 SGHTS and CDR2 YDEGEE. The CDR3 DNA is TGTGCCAGCAGCTTGGACAACTATGGCTACACCTTC. Its translation: CASSLDNYGYTF.

The DNA of the CDR3 is TGTGCCAGCAGCTCCAACCAACACGTAGTTAGCAATCAGCCCCAGCATTTT. Translation gives CASSSNQHVVSNQPQHF. The chain links TRBV5-6 to TRBJ1-5; D is unclear. Trimming took off 3 bases at V and 0 bases at J, with 16 bases between the two ends. The CDR3 spans 17 residues. CDR1 and CDR2 (germline): SGHDT, YYEEEE.

The V gene is TRBV4-1, the J gene TRBJ2-1; TRBD1 or TRBD2 may be the D gene (6 bases each). This CDR3 comprises 16 residues. V lost 4 bases, J lost 2 bases, and 15 bases lay in between. Germline V gene lookup returns CDR1 MGHRA and CDR2 YSYEKL. CDR3 in amino acids: CASSPDPGGTYNEQFF. The CDR3 bases are TGCGCCAGCAGCCCAGACCCCGGGGGCACCTACAATGAGCAGTTCTTC.

The chain couples TRBV18 to TRBJ2-7; TRBD2 agrees at 12 bases. Trimming removed 3 bases from V and 4 bases from J; junction bases left unmatched: 4. Germline V gene sequence: CDR1 KGHSH, CDR2 LQKENI. CDR3 size: 15 residues. For the CDR3, the DNA is TGTGCCAGCTCACCGACTAGCGGGAGCAGTTACGAGCAGTACTTC. This translates into CASSPTSGSSYEQYF.

The J gene is TRBJ1-1, the V gene TRBV28, with a possible D match to TRBD1 (5 bases). The germline V gene has CDR1 MDHEN and CDR2 SYDVKM. The length of the CDR3 is 11 residues. Trimming cost V 6 bases and J 5 bases, with 7 bases left between them. DNA of the CDR3: TGTGCCAGCAGGGGGCGGACTGAAGCTTTCTTT. Translated: CASRGRTEAFF.

CDR3 sequence: CASSLESGYKYEQYF. CDR3 in DNA: TGTGCCAGCAGCTTAGAATCAGGGTACAAGTACGAGCAGTACTTC. V and J are TRBV11-2 and TRBJ2-5, with a possible D match to TRBD1 (5 bases). Gene TRBJ2-7 matches the end of the DNA better, so the J call may be wrong. The CDR3 is 15 residues long. Looked up from germline, CDR1 is SGHAT and CDR2 is FQNNGV.

J is TRBJ2-3 and V is TRBV30; a weak D match, TRBD1 (5 bases). The CDR3 has 15 residues. Germline CDR1 reads GTSNPN; CDR2 reads SVGIG (reference sequence). The V end lost 3 bases, the J end lost 2 bases, and 15 bases lay between the germline ends. In DNA, the CDR3 is TGTGCCTGGAGGGTCATGGGGCTATCCACAGATACGCAGTATTTT. Translated: CAWRVMGLSTDTQYF.

The CDR3 region has the DNA TGTGCCAGTAGTATTTTTTCGGGGCAACAAGAGACCCAGTACTTC. This encodes CASSIFSGQQETQYF. This chain joins TRBV19 and TRBJ2-5; either TRBD1 or TRBD2 may fit D (5 bases each). V lost 3 bases, J lost 2 bases, and 13 bases lay in between. Germline CDR1 reads LNHDA; CDR2 reads SQIVND (reference sequence). The CDR3 extends over 15 amino acids.

The rearrangement links TRBV7-2 to TRBJ2-7; 10 bases align to TRBD2. J gave up 3 bases and V 5 bases, and 4 bases lay outside the gene matches. The CDR3 length is 14 residues. Germline assignment: CDR1 SGHTA and CDR2 FQGNSA. The CDR3, as DNA: TGTGCCAGCAGCCCTACTAGCGGGATCTACGAGCAGTACTTC. Its protein is CASSPTSGIYEQYF. Full variable domain (remainder filled in from reference TRBV7-2 and TRBJ2-7): GAGVSQSPSNKVTEKGKDVELRCDPISGHTALYWYRQSLGQGLEFLIYFQGNSAPDKSGLPSDRFSAERTGGSVSTLTIQRTQQEDSAVYLCASSPTSGIYEQYFGPGTRLTVT.

CDR3 region: CASSRTGERQPQHF. The CDR3 DNA is TGTGCCAGCTCGCGAACAGGGGAAAGGCAGCCCCAGCATTTT. The genes are TRBV18 and TRBJ1-5, with TRBD1 matching 7 bases. Germline V gives CDR1 KGHSH, CDR2 LQKENI. Unmatched junction bases numbered 9, after V lost 6 bases and J lost 7 bases. There are 14 residues in the CDR3.

The rearrangement uses TRBV7-2 and TRBJ1-1; no clear D gene. Germline V gene sequence: CDR1 SGHTA, CDR2 FQGNSA. The CDR3 loop spans 14 amino acids. Trimming removed 5 bases from V and 0 bases from J, with 10 bases in between. CDR3 DNA sequence: TGTGCCAGCAGCGCGGGCCTCTTGAACACTGAAGCTTTCTTT. The encoded protein is CASSAGLLNTEAFF.

The rearrangement uses TRBV7-8 and TRBJ2-1, with 13 bases aligning to TRBD2. The CDR3 length is 15 residues. Germline V lookup: CDR1 SGHVS, CDR2 FQNEAQ. The V and J ends lost 6 bases and 8 bases, in that order; junction bases with no gene match: 7. The CDR3 coding sequence is TGTGCCAGCAGTGGAGGGACTAGCGGGATTTATGAGCAGTTCTTC. Amino acid sequence: CASSGGTSGIYEQFF. Filled out from reference TRBV7-8 and TRBJ2-1, the complete variable domain reads GAGVSQSPRYKVAKRGQDVALRCDPISGHVSLFWYQQALGQGPEFLTYFQNEAQLDKSGLPSDRFFAERPEGSVSTLKIQRTQQEDSAVYLCASSGGTSGIYEQFFGPGTRLTVL.

The chain links TRBV5-4 to TRBJ2-1; D possibly corresponds to TRBD1 (6 bases). V dropped 4 bases and J dropped 2 bases, with 22 bases sitting between them. CDR3 length equals 18 residues. Germline V gene lookup returns CDR1 SGHNT and CDR2 YYREEE (reference sequence). CDR3 bases: TGTGCCAGCAGCCTCCCAATGGGGATGACAGGCACCTACAATGAGCAGTTCTTC. Translated, it gives CASSLPMGMTGTYNEQFF.

V usage is TRBV29-1 and J usage is TRBJ1-2, with 7 bases aligning to TRBD1. Per the germline V gene, CDR1 is SQVTM and CDR2 is ANQGSEA. J was trimmed by 4 bases and V by 7 bases; bases with no gene match: 6. The CDR3 length is 12 residues. CDR3 nucleotide sequence: TGCAGCGCCGAGGCAGGGGGCTATGGCTACACCTTC. Its translation is CSAEAGGYGYTF.

V and J are TRBV19 and TRBJ2-5; D is unresolved. Trimming stripped 8 bases from V and 5 bases from J, with 15 bases between. Germline CDR1 reads LNHDA; CDR2 reads SQIVND (reference sequence). This CDR3 is 13 amino acids long. CDR3 nucleotide sequence: TGTGCCAGTGGTGAACAAGGCACGGAGACCCAGTACTTC. This gives the protein CASGEQGTETQYF.

The chain combines TRBV28 with TRBJ1-2; D ambiguous. CDR1 and CDR2 from the germline V gene are MDHEN and SYDVKM. Trimming removed 6 bases at V and 6 bases at J, with 11 bases between. There are 12 residues in the CDR3. CDR3 loop: CASRPLSHGYTF. The CDR3 nucleotides read TGTGCCAGCAGACCCCTTTCGCATGGCTACACCTTC.

The gene calls are TRBV5-4 and TRBJ2-7; 13 bases fit TRBD2. The germline V gene has CDR1 SGHNT and CDR2 YYREEE (reference sequence). The CDR3 runs to 15 residues. The trim removed 3 bases at V and 9 bases at J, leaving 9 bases unmatched. This CDR3 reads CASSSGTSGIAGQYF. For the CDR3, the DNA is TGTGCCAGCAGCTCCGGGACTAGCGGGATCGCGGGGCAGTACTTC.

The gene calls are TRBV19 and TRBJ1-5; D gene unclear. The CDR3 length is 13 residues. Trimming took off 6 bases at V and 4 bases at J, with 10 bases between the two ends. CDR1 and CDR2 from the germline V gene are LNHDA and SQIVND (reference sequence). This chain's CDR3 is CASRAIVNQPQHF. CDR3 bases: TGTGCCAGTAGGGCAATCGTAAATCAGCCCCAGCATTTT.

This chain links TRBV28 with TRBJ1-1; maybe TRBD1 (5 bases). This CDR3 is built from 12 residues. Between the trimmed V and J ends, which lost 5 bases and 10 bases, there was a span of 14 bases. Germline CDR1 MDHEN, CDR2 SYDVKM. This CDR3 reads CASSRLGGGAFF. The CDR3 coding sequence is TGTGCCAGCAGTCGCCTGGGGGGAGGAGCTTTCTTT.

The chain has TRBV6-1 and TRBJ1-6; TRBD1 agrees at 8 bases. The V gene end was trimmed by 6 bases and the J gene end by 7 bases; junction bases not matched to a gene: 5. The CDR3 length is 14 residues. CDR1 and CDR2 (germline): MNHNS, SASEGT. The CDR3 is CASRWTGLNSPLHF. For the CDR3, the DNA is TGTGCCAGCAGGTGGACAGGGCTCAATTCACCCCTCCACTTT.

The chain employs TRBV10-3 and TRBJ1-1, with TRBD1 matching 11 bases. V shed 2 bases and J 4 bases; nucleotides not matched to a gene: 0. CDR3 length: 14 amino acids. Looked up from germline, CDR1 is ENHRY and CDR2 is SYGVKD. The CDR3 DNA is TGTGCCATCAGTGAGGGACAGGGGGCCACTGAAGCTTTCTTT. Protein product: CAISEGQGATEAFF.

This chain links TRBV29-1 with TRBJ2-5, with D possibly called TRBD1 or TRBD2 (7 bases each). Trimming shortened V by 6 bases and J by 1 base, and 12 bases separated the two germline ends. The length of the CDR3 is 13 residues. The germline V gene has CDR1 SQVTM and CDR2 ANQGSEA. CDR3 nucleotides: TGCAGCGTCAGCGGGGACAGCCAAGAGACCCAGTACTTC. It is translated as CSVSGDSQETQYF.

The chain is built from TRBV18 and TRBJ1-2; no firm D call. Trimming took off 6 bases at V and 1 base at J, with 9 bases between the two ends. The germline CDR1 and CDR2 sequences are KGHSH and LQKENI. The CDR3 has 13 amino acids. The CDR3 region is CASSPEVNYGYTF. CDR3 DNA sequence: TGTGCCAGCTCGCCGGAGGTTAACTATGGCTACACCTTC.

The chain employs TRBV5-1 and TRBJ2-3; 7 bases are a match to TRBD1. Germline V lookup: CDR1 SGHRS, CDR2 YFSETQ. CDR3 length: 16 residues. After removal of 4 bases from V and 0 bases from J, the junction contained 8 bases not matched to a gene. In DNA, the CDR3 is TGCGCCAGCAGCCCAGGGGGACAGTTGAGCACAGATACGCAGTATTTT. Encoded protein: CASSPGGQLSTDTQYF.

The J gene is TRBJ1-1, the V gene TRBV9; a weak D match, TRBD1 (5 bases). This CDR3 is built from 14 residues. V was clipped by 3 bases and J by 1 base, with 10 bases between them. Germline V CDR1 and CDR2: SGDLS, YYNGEE. CDR3 bases: TGTGCCAGCAGCGCAGAGCAGGGGAACACTGAAGCTTTCTTT. It encodes CASSAEQGNTEAFF.

The chain links TRBV5-4 to TRBJ2-7; TRBD2 is a possible D gene (6 bases). V lost 5 bases to trimming and J lost 0 bases, with 15 bases between them. The CDR3 contains 15 residues. CDR1 is SGHNT, CDR2 YYREEE, per germline (reference sequence). The DNA of the CDR3 is TGTGCCAGCAGGAGATATGACGGGAGCTCCTACGAGCAGTACTTC. This translates into CASRRYDGSSYEQYF.

V gene TRBV2 combines with J gene TRBJ1-4; TRBD1 matches 7 bases. This CDR3 has 14 amino acids. From germline, CDR1 is SNHLY and CDR2 FYNNEI. The junction had 9 bases not matched to a gene; V was cut back by 7 bases and J by 7 bases. In DNA form, the CDR3 reads TGTGCCAGCAACCGGGGAGCAGGGGGTGAAAAACTGTTTTTT. This codes for CASNRGAGGEKLFF. Full variable domain (missing parts from reference TRBV2 and TRBJ1-4): EPEVTQTPSHQVTQMGQEVILRCVPISNHLYFYWYRQILGQKVEFLVSFYNNEISEKSEIFDDQFSVERPDGSNFTLKIRSTKLEDSAMYFCASNRGAGGEKLFFGSGTQLSVL.